The present entry profiles one T cell receptor (beta chain) with its context. This sample stems from a study of blood T cell repertoires in COVID-19. Study background: Material from acute and convalescent COVID-19 was sourced from the United States, Italy and Spain. Sample material is recorded as cDNA or gDNA derived from T cells, B-cell-depleted T cells, or PBMCs.

Authors' processing steps: Estimation of nucleated cell counts relied on the amplification of reference gene primers. This table comes from immunoSEQ multiplex PCR, and its TCRdb copy is limited to in-frame clones, with some not included. That table furnishes V, J and clone size, whereas the DNA furnished D and trimming. This sample has about 150,000 clones, with roughly 87% found just once. Sequenced input: peripheral blood. The TCR comes from a woman between 45 and 60 years old with acute or convalescent COVID-19.

CDR3 loop: CASSFRESYEQYF. In DNA, the CDR3 is TGTGCCAGCAGTTTCAGGGAATCCTACGAGCAGTACTTC. The V call is TRBV27, the J call TRBJ2-7, with TRBD1 as a possible D gene (5 bases). The ends were cut back, 3 bases at V and 1 base at J, with 7 bases in the middle. The CDR3 consists of 13 residues. CDR1 and CDR2 (germline): MNHEY, SMNVEV (reference sequence).